This T cell receptor beta chain appears in the sequencing data of a study of CD8+ T cells in alopecia areata. There are 18 residues in the CDR3. From germline, CDR1 is SGHRS and CDR2 YFSETQ. Losses at the gene ends were 0 bases for V and 5 bases for J; bases not matched to a gene: 16. Sequencing relied on a cDNA template that was reverse transcribed from extracted RNA. TCRdb's table, derived via immunoSEQ multiplex PCR, lists solely in-frame clones and lacks some. The table lists 75,000 to 80,000 clones, around 65% of them singletons. Regarding treatment: oral pan-JAK inhibitor, 5-10 mg twice daily. The receptor's source is a human donor with alopecia areata. J is TRBJ2-5 and V is TRBV5-1, with 7 bases identical to TRBD2. Source: CD8+ T cells sorted from blood, taken at week 24, from a patient treated with tofacitinib. DNA for the CDR3: TGCGCCAGCAGCTTGGAGACTAGCTTCACCGCTCGTAGGGAGACCCAGTACTTC. This sequence encodes CASSLETSFTARRETQYF.